One sample yielded the 25 T cell receptor beta chains listed below, sequenced in a study of persistence of HIV-infected CD4 T cells. This was the immunoSEQ version 4 assay in survey mode. Clones were sequenced by immunoSEQ multiplex PCR, and TCRdb holds only the in-frame ones, with some missing. This sample carries about 40,000 clones, over 80% of them seen once, and the ten largest clones take approximately 1.4%. This nonspecific control used anti-CD3/anti-CD28 bead stimulation of CD4+ T cells. Sorting of responding CD4+ T cells relied on upregulated CD40 ligand together with CD69. These receptors have no known antigen. The specimen comprised CD4+ T cells sorted from PBMCs after approximately 18-hour stimulation, sampled from a patient who received antiretroviral therapy. The receptors were sampled from an adult man with HIV who was CMV-seropositive.

This clone was seen just once. The rearrangement joins TRBV9 to TRBJ1-6, with TRBD1 as a possible D gene (6 bases). Trimming left V 0 bases short and J 4 bases short, with 14 bases between. Germline CDR1 SGDLS, CDR2 YYNGEE. CDR3 length equals 17 residues. CDR3 protein: CASSVDRVVSYNSPLHF. The DNA of the CDR3 is TGTGCCAGCAGCGTAGACAGGGTGGTATCGTATAATTCACCCCTCCACTTT.

V and J are TRBV29-1 and TRBJ2-7, with 8 bases fitting TRBD1. The germline CDR1 and CDR2 sequences are SQVTM and ANQGSEA. The CDR3 has 13 amino acids. The V segment lost 3 bases and the J segment 5 bases; nucleotides outside the gene matches: 6. The CDR3 here is CSVDRQGSHEQYF. CDR3 nucleotide sequence: TGCAGCGTTGACCGACAGGGGAGCCACGAGCAGTACTTC.

This chain connects TRBV6-5 to TRBJ2-7; TRBD2 might be the D (5 bases). The length of the CDR3 is 15 residues. V was trimmed by 0 bases and J by 2 bases, leaving 11 bases between them. CDR1 and CDR2 (germline): MNHEY, SVGAGI. The chain's CDR3 is CASSYSTNRPYEQYF. Written as DNA, the CDR3 is TGTGCCAGCAGTTACTCGACTAATAGGCCCTACGAGCAGTACTTC.

This rearrangement joins TRBV24-1 to TRBJ1-5; no reliable D call. Per the germline V gene, CDR1 is KGHDR and CDR2 is SFDVKD. The CDR3 runs 18 residues. Trimming pared 7 bases from V and 0 bases from J, leaving 21 bases between. Written as DNA, the CDR3 is TGTGCCACCAGAACCTCCCTACTTCACTGGTCTAGCAATCAGCCCCAGCATTTT. This codes for CATRTSLLHWSSNQPQHF.

This clone was seen just once. This rearrangement joins TRBV19 to TRBJ2-2, with D tentatively TRBD1 or TRBD2 (5 bases each). The CDR3 is made up of 16 amino acids. V was trimmed by 0 bases and J by 3 bases, leaving 11 bases between them. Germline V gene sequence: CDR1 LNHDA, CDR2 SQIVND (reference sequence). The CDR3 protein is CASSIEAGRYTGELFF. In nucleotides, the CDR3 is TGTGCCAGTAGTATAGAGGCAGGGAGATACACCGGGGAGCTGTTTTTT.

The chain has TRBV5-1 and TRBJ2-7; either TRBD1 or TRBD2 may supply D (6 bases each). The CDR3 spans 14 residues. Trimming left V 4 bases short and J 5 bases short, with 16 bases between. CDR1 is SGHRS and CDR2 is YFSETQ in the germline V gene. CDR3 residues: CASSRRGQGDEQYF. The CDR3 nucleotides read TGCGCCAGCAGCCGCCGGGGGCAGGGCGACGAGCAGTACTTC.

The chain couples TRBV18 to TRBJ1-1; D unclear. There are 15 residues in the CDR3. V lost 3 bases and J 1 base, leaving 12 bases between the germline ends. CDR1 is KGHSH, CDR2 LQKENI, per germline. The CDR3 loop reads CASSPTPRRNTEAFF. As DNA, the CDR3 is TGTGCCAGCTCACCCACCCCCCGGCGGAACACTGAAGCTTTCTTT.

This clone was counted a single time. The chain is built from TRBV6-5 and TRBJ2-7; the D gene is possibly TRBD1 (7 bases). Trimming stripped 7 bases from V and 1 base from J, with 14 bases between. Germline V gene data show CDR1 as MNHEY and CDR2 as SVGAGI. The CDR3 consists of 14 residues. As DNA, the CDR3 is TGTGCCAGCAAGGGGGCGGGACCTTCCTACGAGCAGTACTTC. It codes for CASKGAGPSYEQYF.

CDR3: CASSQKDGNYGYTF. The CDR3, as DNA: TGTGCCAGCTCACAAAAGGACGGTAACTATGGCTACACCTTC. The V gene is TRBV18, the J gene TRBJ1-2, with unresolved D. Germline V gene data show CDR1 as KGHSH and CDR2 as LQKENI. V shed 4 bases and J shed 1 base, with 10 bases lying between them. This CDR3 has 14 amino acids.

This clone was seen only once. The chain uses TRBV7-2 and TRBJ1-2, with D maybe TRBD1 (6 bases). The CDR3 extends over 15 amino acids. The V gene's germline CDR1 is SGHTA and CDR2 FQGNSA. Trimming shortened V by 0 bases and J by 2 bases, and 10 bases separated the two germline ends. CDR3 DNA: TGTGCCAGCAGCTTAGCAGGGGGGGGCAACTATGGCTACACCTTC. Translation: CASSLAGGGNYGYTF. Drawing the rest from reference TRBV7-2 and TRBJ1-2, the complete variable domain is GAGVSQSPSNKVTEKGKDVELRCDPISGHTALYWYRQSLGQGLEFLIYFQGNSAPDKSGLPSDRFSAERTGGSVSTLTIQRTQQEDSAVYLCASSLAGGGNYGYTFGSGTRLTVV.

This clone occurred a few times. V gene TRBV30 combines with J gene TRBJ1-5, with 10 bases fitting TRBD1. CDR3 length: 17 residues. V shed 2 bases, J shed 2 bases, and the junction held 9 bases outside the gene matches. The germline V gene has CDR1 GTSNPN and CDR2 SVGIG (reference sequence). In DNA form, the CDR3 reads TGTGCCTGGAGTTCTGGGACAGGGGTTTTGGGCAATCAGCCCCAGCATTTT. The encoded protein is CAWSSGTGVLGNQPQHF.

The table lists this clone with a count of one. One end of the junction does not line up with germline, which may come from a read error. The chain links TRBV5-6 to TRBJ1-4; D gene uncertain. This CDR3 has 14 residues. Germline lookup yields CDR1 SGHDT and CDR2 YYEEEE. CDR3 region: CASNFDATNKKLFF. CDR3 in DNA: TGTGCCAGCAACTTCGACGCAACTAATAAAAAACTGTTTTTT. Full variable domain (rest looked up from reference TRBV5-6 and TRBJ1-4): DAGVTQSPTHLIKTRGQQVTLRCSPKSGHDTVSWYQQALGQGPQFIFQYYEEEERQRGNFPDRFSGHQFPNYSSELNVNALLLGDSALYLCASNFDATNKKLFFGSGTQLSVL.

This chain links TRBV7-2 with TRBJ2-7, with TRBD2 matching over 11 bases. Unmatched junction bases numbered 11, after V lost 1 base and J lost 3 bases. The CDR3 is made up of 18 amino acids. Germline CDR1 reads SGHTA; CDR2 reads FQGNSA. CDR3 loop: CASSLVAARTSGFYEQYF. CDR3 sequence (DNA): TGTGCCAGCAGCTTAGTAGCTGCTAGGACTAGCGGGTTCTACGAGCAGTACTTC. Using reference TRBV7-2 and TRBJ2-7 for the parts outside the CDR3, the full variable domain is GAGVSQSPSNKVTEKGKDVELRCDPISGHTALYWYRQSLGQGLEFLIYFQGNSAPDKSGLPSDRFSAERTGGSVSTLTIQRTQQEDSAVYLCASSLVAARTSGFYEQYFGPGTRLTVT.

The chain couples TRBV30 to TRBJ1-6; 7 nucleotides align to TRBD1. V lost 8 bases to trimming and J lost 5 bases; unmatched junction nucleotides: 12. CDR1 is GTSNPN, CDR2 SVGIG, per germline (reference sequence). The CDR3 contains 15 residues. CDR3 coding DNA: TGTGCCAGCACTTCTCTCAGGGGGAATAATTCACCCCTCCACTTT. Its translation is CASTSLRGNNSPLHF. Drawing the rest from reference TRBV30 and TRBJ1-6, the complete variable domain is SQTIHQWPATLVQPVGSPLSLECTVEGTSNPNLYWYRQAAGRGLQLLFYSVGIGQISSEVPQNLSASRPQDRQFILSSKKLLLSDSGFYLCASTSLRGNNSPLHFGNGTRLTVT.

The chain has TRBV5-6 and TRBJ2-1; 16 bases align to TRBD2. J lost 3 bases, V lost 0 bases, and 3 bases had no gene match. This CDR3 comprises 18 residues. Germline lookup yields CDR1 SGHDT and CDR2 YYEEEE. CDR3 loop: CASSLGGLAGGLYNEQFF. The CDR3 nucleotides read TGTGCCAGCAGCTTGGGGGGACTAGCGGGAGGGCTCTACAATGAGCAGTTCTTC.

The chain joins TRBV2 to TRBJ2-3; TRBD1 matches 9 bases. Looked up from germline, CDR1 is SNHLY and CDR2 is FYNNEI. The CDR3 has 17 amino acids. J was trimmed by 4 bases and V by 1 base; bases with no gene match: 9. The CDR3, as DNA: TGTGCCAGCAGTGAAGAATCCGGGACAGGGTTCCCAGATACGCAGTATTTT. Protein sequence: CASSEESGTGFPDTQYF. The variable domain in full, with the rest retrieved from reference TRBV2 and TRBJ2-3, is EPEVTQTPSHQVTQMGQEVILRCVPISNHLYFYWYRQILGQKVEFLVSFYNNEISEKSEIFDDQFSVERPDGSNFTLKIRSTKLEDSAMYFCASSEESGTGFPDTQYFGPGTRLTVL.

V usage is TRBV6-5 and J usage is TRBJ1-6; D is perhaps TRBD1 (5 bases). Trimming cost V 7 bases and J 2 bases, with 9 bases left between them. This CDR3 spans 14 amino acids. Germline loops: CDR1 MNHEY, CDR2 SVGAGI. The CDR3 region has the DNA TGTGCCAGCAAGGGGAGAGCCTATAATTCACCCCTCCACTTT. It encodes CASKGRAYNSPLHF.

The rearrangement joins TRBV5-1 to TRBJ2-2; weak D call: TRBD2 (6 bases). Germline CDR1 reads SGHRS; CDR2 reads YFSETQ. The CDR3 totals 17 residues. V gave up 4 bases and J gave up 0 bases, with 16 bases separating them. The CDR3: CASSPWRADPNTGELFF. The CDR3 nucleotides are TGCGCCAGCAGCCCCTGGAGGGCGGACCCGAACACCGGGGAGCTGTTTTTT. Supplemented by reference TRBV5-1 and TRBJ2-2, the full variable domain reads KAGVTQTPRYLIKTRGQQVTLSCSPISGHRSVSWYQQTPGQGLQFLFEYFSETQRNKGNFPGRFSGRQFSNSRSEMNVSTLELGDSALYLCASSPWRADPNTGELFFGEGSRLTVL.

The rearrangement uses TRBV6-5 and TRBJ2-7, with D possibly matching TRBD2 (5 bases). V lost 8 bases, J lost 6 bases, and 20 bases lay in between. Looked up from germline, CDR1 is MNHEY and CDR2 is SVGAGI. The CDR3 covers 14 residues. The CDR3 DNA reads as TGTGCCAGCCGCTCGTGGCGGGCCGGGGTCGAGCAGTACTTC. Translated, it gives CASRSWRAGVEQYF.

The CDR3 sequence is CATSSVPRSGYTF. The DNA of the CDR3 is TGTGCCACCAGCAGCGTCCCCCGGAGTGGCTACACCTTC. The rearrangement uses TRBV15 and TRBJ1-2; D is unclear. From germline, CDR1 is LNHNV and CDR2 YYDKDF (reference sequence). The V and J ends lost 3 bases and 7 bases respectively, with 12 bases between them. There are 13 residues in the CDR3.

The chain couples TRBV2 to TRBJ1-5; the match to TRBD1 covers 9 bases. Germline assignment: CDR1 SNHLY and CDR2 FYNNEI. The CDR3 is made up of 15 amino acids. V trimming: 5 bases; J trimming: 4 bases; junction bases outside the gene matches: 6. The CDR3: CASSYDRGNNQPQHF. CDR3 in DNA: TGTGCCAGCAGTTACGACAGGGGGAATAATCAGCCCCAGCATTTT.

This clone ranks as medium-sized (0.01 to 0.1%). This rearrangement joins TRBV18 to TRBJ1-1; 7 bases agree with TRBD1. The CDR3 loop spans 12 amino acids. Trimming took 5 bases from V and 7 from J; bases not matched to a gene: 4. The V gene's germline CDR1 is KGHSH and CDR2 LQKENI. CDR3 protein: CASSSDRVEAFF. CDR3 nucleotide sequence: TGTGCCAGCTCAAGCGACAGGGTTGAAGCTTTCTTT.

This clone was counted once. V is TRBV5-6 and J is TRBJ1-4; D may be TRBD1 (5 bases). The CDR3 is 14 residues long. V was trimmed by 4 bases and J by 2 bases, leaving 9 bases between them. Germline CDR1 SGHDT, CDR2 YYEEEE. As DNA, the CDR3 is TGTGCCAGCAGCAGGGGCTACACTAATGAAAAACTGTTTTTT. It is translated as CASSRGYTNEKLFF. The complete variable domain, with remaining parts taken from reference TRBV5-6 and TRBJ1-4, reads DAGVTQSPTHLIKTRGQQVTLRCSPKSGHDTVSWYQQALGQGPQFIFQYYEEEERQRGNFPDRFSGHQFPNYSSELNVNALLLGDSALYLCASSRGYTNEKLFFGSGTQLSVL.

CDR3 region: CASSLGGTGAFSGNTIYF. CDR3 bases: TGTGCCAGCAGTTTAGGCGGGACAGGGGCATTCTCTGGAAACACCATATATTTT. V gene TRBV28 combines with J gene TRBJ1-3; 10 bases line up with TRBD1. This CDR3 is 18 amino acids long. CDR1 is MDHEN, CDR2 SYDVKM, per germline. The ends lost 2 bases at V and 0 bases at J; junction bases unmatched: 7.

In this sample, this clone turned up a few times. The V gene is TRBV7-9, the J gene TRBJ1-3; 7 nucleotides align to TRBD1. Per the germline V gene, CDR1 is SEHNR and CDR2 is FQNEAQ (reference sequence). The V and J ends lost 5 bases and 0 bases, in that order; junction bases with no gene match: 7. This CDR3 is built from 16 residues. Here the CDR3 reads CASSHDRASSGNTIYF. CDR3 sequence (DNA): TGTGCCAGCAGCCACGACAGGGCTAGCTCTGGAAACACCATATATTTT.